These 31 T cell receptor beta chains originate from one sample sequenced in a study of blood T cell repertoires in COVID-19. Some clones are missing from TCRdb's copy, which holds only in-frame ones; the method was immunoSEQ multiplex PCR. The sample shows some 130,000 clones, around 80% of them seen only once. The sequenced sample was peripheral blood. Every receptor here comes from a man between 60 and 75 years old who had recovered from COVID-19.

This clone was found once. The chain employs TRBV3-1 (or the pseudogene TRBV3-2) and TRBJ2-2; 13 nucleotides match TRBD2. V lost 4 bases to trimming and J lost 6 bases; unmatched junction nucleotides: 2. The germline gives CDR1 LGHDT, CDR2 YNNKEL (reference sequence). The CDR3 sequence is 15 residues long. CDR3 sequence reads: CASSRTSGRSGELFF. The DNA for the CDR3 is TGTGCCAGCAGCCGGACTAGCGGGAGATCCGGGGAGCTGTTTTTT.

V and J are TRBV4-3 and TRBJ1-3; 12 nucleotides agree with TRBD1. The junction had 7 bases not matched to a gene; V was cut back by 0 bases and J by 4 bases. CDR1 is LGHNA and CDR2 is YSLEER in the germline V gene. This CDR3 is 18 amino acids long. This CDR3 is CASSQDVGQGATGNTIYF. CDR3 sequence (DNA): TGCGCCAGCAGCCAAGATGTGGGACAGGGGGCTACAGGAAACACCATATATTTT.

The chain links TRBV5-1 to TRBJ2-5; D gene unclear. CDR1 and CDR2 (germline): SGHRS, YFSETQ. The CDR3 totals 13 residues. V lost 4 bases and J 3 bases, leaving 10 bases between the germline ends. The CDR3 sequence: CASSLELKETQYF. Here the CDR3 DNA reads TGCGCCAGCAGCCTAGAGCTAAAAGAGACCCAGTACTTC.

The V gene is TRBV18, the J gene TRBJ2-6; maybe TRBD1 (5 bases). Germline V gene sequence: CDR1 KGHSH, CDR2 LQKENI. This CDR3 has 20 amino acids. V was clipped by 0 bases and J by 0 bases, with 18 bases between them. CDR3 coding DNA: TGTGCCAGCTCACCACCGAACAGGCCCATAAAATCCTCTGGGGCCAACGTCCTGACTTTC. Encoded protein: CASSPPNRPIKSSGANVLTF.

The V and J genes are TRBV12-3 or TRBV12-4 and TRBJ1-1, with D maybe TRBD1 (5 bases). V gave up 5 bases and J gave up 10 bases, with 14 bases separating them. The CDR3 has 12 amino acids. The CDR3 here is CASSPLGRGAFF. The CDR3 nucleotides are TGTGCCAGCAGTCCCCTAGGGAGGGGAGCTTTCTTT.

This clone was observed once. The germline gene is not matched at one end of the junction; a read error may be the cause. The chain recombines TRBV2 with TRBJ1-4; D uncertain. This CDR3 has 14 amino acids. Germline CDR1 is SNHLY and CDR2 is FYNNEI. The CDR3: CASREGVINGKLFF. CDR3 bases: TGTGCCAGCAGGGAGGGAGTCATTAATGGAAAACTGTTTTTT.

The gene calls are TRBV30 and TRBJ1-2, with D unresolved. V lost 2 bases and J 2 bases, leaving 9 bases between the germline ends. The CDR3 runs 13 residues. Germline-derived CDR1 and CDR2 are GTSNPN and SVGIG (reference sequence). The CDR3 loop is CAWSQALNYGYTF. For the CDR3, the DNA is TGTGCCTGGAGTCAAGCCCTCAACTATGGCTACACCTTC.

The chain recombines TRBV5-1 with TRBJ2-1; 10 bases match TRBD2. Germline CDR1 reads SGHRS; CDR2 reads YFSETQ. The CDR3 runs to 17 residues. With 0 bases clipped from V and 4 bases from J, the junction kept 7 bases outside the gene matches. In nucleotides, the CDR3 is TGCGCCAGCAGCTTGGTGTCCCAGCGGGGGGGGTACAATGAGCAGTTCTTC. Translation: CASSLVSQRGGYNEQFF.

Here the CDR3 DNA reads TGTGCCAGCAGTTTAATGCAGGGTAGTAACACTGAAGCTTTCTTT. Its protein product is CASSLMQGSNTEAFF. V is TRBV28 and J is TRBJ1-1; possible D gene TRBD1, 5 bases. Deletions cut 2 bases from V and 2 bases from J, with 12 bases between. From germline, CDR1 is MDHEN and CDR2 SYDVKM. The CDR3 spans 15 residues.

The genes are TRBV5-4 and TRBJ2-2; 12 nucleotides align to TRBD2. This CDR3 has 18 residues. Germline V CDR1 and CDR2: SGHNT, YYREEE (reference sequence). The V gene end was trimmed by 4 bases and the J gene end by 6 bases; junction bases not matched to a gene: 13. CDR3 nucleotide sequence: TGTGCCAGCAGCACTGGCGCTAGCGGGGGGGGTGTGGCCGGGGAGCTGTTTTTT. It encodes CASSTGASGGGVAGELFF.

The V gene is TRBV30, the J gene TRBJ1-5; 8 positions agree with TRBD1. Trimming at V came to 0 bases and at J to 2 bases, leaving 3 bases not matched to a gene. This CDR3 region has 15 residues. Germline assignment: CDR1 GTSNPN and CDR2 SVGIG (reference sequence). The CDR3 protein is CAWSVLGQGNQPQHF. The DNA for the CDR3 is TGTGCCTGGAGTGTACTGGGACAGGGCAATCAGCCCCAGCATTTT.

The chain's CDR3 is CATSDARQGPNTEAFF. CDR3 in DNA: TGTGCCACCAGTGACGCCAGACAGGGTCCGAACACTGAAGCTTTCTTT. The chain links TRBV24-1 to TRBJ1-1, with TRBD1 matching 7 bases. The length of the CDR3 is 16 residues. V lost 4 bases to trimming and J lost 1 base; unmatched junction nucleotides: 8. Germline CDR1 reads KGHDR; CDR2 reads SFDVKD.

For this clone: The same CDR3 is also encoded by other DNA sequences in this sample. The genes are TRBV3-1 (or the pseudogene TRBV3-2) and TRBJ1-6; 7 bases agree with TRBD1. From germline, CDR1 is LGHDT and CDR2 YNNKEL (reference sequence). Germline trimming cut 3 bases from V and 7 bases from J; bases unmatched to any gene: 3. The CDR3 runs to 14 residues. CDR3 region: CASSHGRGNSPLHF. The CDR3 DNA reads as TGTGCCAGCAGCCACGGCAGGGGGAATTCACCCCTCCACTTT.

This rearrangement joins TRBV19 to TRBJ2-1, with 9 bases lining up with TRBD1. CDR1 and CDR2 from the germline V gene are LNHDA and SQIVND (reference sequence). CDR3 length: 15 amino acids. Losses at the gene ends were 5 bases for V and 0 bases for J; bases not matched to a gene: 2. The CDR3 DNA reads TGTGCCAGTAGTCGGACAGGGGACTCCTACAATGAGCAGTTCTTC. It yields the protein CASSRTGDSYNEQFF.

The genes are TRBV28 and TRBJ1-1; no reliable D call. The V gene's germline CDR1 is MDHEN and CDR2 SYDVKM. The germline V and J ends were trimmed by 4 bases and 14 bases, with 17 bases remaining between them. The CDR3 contains 12 residues. The CDR3 DNA reads as TGTGCCAGCAGTTCCCCAGGCTTATTACGCTTCTTT. Residues: CASSSPGLLRFF.

This clone was picked up many times. This chain links TRBV29-1 with TRBJ2-5; 7 bases line up with TRBD1. This CDR3 is built from 12 residues. CDR1 is SQVTM and CDR2 is ANQGSEA in the germline V gene. The trim removed 4 bases at V and 3 bases at J, leaving 2 bases unmatched. CDR3 loop: CSVGDSKETQYF. DNA for the CDR3: TGCAGCGTTGGGGACAGTAAAGAGACCCAGTACTTC.

The chain recombines TRBV6-1 with TRBJ2-4; unclear D gene. The CDR3 has 14 amino acids. The V and J ends lost 2 bases and 0 bases respectively, with 5 bases between them. Germline V gene data show CDR1 as MNHNS and CDR2 as SASEGT. CDR3 nucleotides: TGTGCCAGCAGTGAACTGTTAGCCAAAAACATTCAGTACTTC. Encoded protein: CASSELLAKNIQYF.

A single count supports this clone. The rearrangement joins TRBV19 to TRBJ1-5; no clear D gene. Looked up from germline, CDR1 is LNHDA and CDR2 is SQIVND (reference sequence). CDR3 length equals 14 residues. V was cut by 2 bases and J by 5 bases, with 10 bases left in between. In nucleotides, the CDR3 is TGTGCCAGTAGTATACAGGCAGACGATCAGCCCCAGCATTTT. This translates into CASSIQADDQPQHF.

The chain combines TRBV20-1 with TRBJ2-3; D perhaps matches TRBD2 (5 bases). CDR1 is DFQATT, CDR2 SNEGSKA, per germline (reference sequence). The V end lost 2 bases, the J end lost 8 bases, and 8 bases lay between the germline ends. This CDR3 is built from 11 residues. CDR3: CSARRESTQYF. The CDR3 nucleotides read TGCAGTGCTAGAAGGGAGAGTACGCAGTATTTT.

The V call is TRBV29-1, the J call TRBJ2-3, with 16 bases aligning to TRBD2. There are 15 residues in the CDR3. Germline V gene data show CDR1 as SQVTM and CDR2 as ANQGSEA. The V segment lost 6 bases and the J segment 5 bases; nucleotides outside the gene matches: 5. CDR3 in amino acids: CSVGLAGGSGDTQYF. The CDR3 bases are TGCAGCGTGGGACTAGCGGGAGGGTCAGGAGATACGCAGTATTTT.

A note on this clone: The same CDR3 arises from other DNA sequences in this sample as well. This chain joins TRBV24-1 and TRBJ1-2, with a possible D match to TRBD1 (5 bases). Per germline, CDR1 KGHDR and CDR2 SFDVKD. This CDR3 is 14 amino acids long. Trimming took off 4 bases at V and 2 bases at J, with 10 bases between the two ends. CDR3 nucleotide sequence: TGTGCCACCAGTGAAGATGACAGAAACTATGGCTACACCTTC. Its translation is CATSEDDRNYGYTF.

The chain carries TRBV3-1 (or the pseudogene TRBV3-2) and TRBJ1-1; the D gene is possibly TRBD1 (6 bases). V lost 1 base to trimming and J lost 5 bases, with 14 bases between them. The CDR3 totals 15 residues. CDR1 and CDR2 (germline): LGHDT, YNNKEL (reference sequence). The chain's CDR3 is CASSQAGGRGTEAFF. The CDR3 DNA is TGTGCCAGCAGCCAAGCTGGGGGCAGGGGTACTGAAGCTTTCTTT.

This clone rates as medium-sized (0.01 to 0.1%). This chain connects TRBV4-3 to TRBJ2-1; 8 nucleotides line up with TRBD2. The CDR3 sequence is 16 residues long. J lost 4 bases, V lost 0 bases, and 5 bases had no gene match. Germline CDR1 and CDR2: LGHNA and YSLEER. The DNA for the CDR3 is TGCGCCAGCAGCCAAGAGCCGAGCGGGGGTTACAATGAGCAGTTCTTC. It translates to CASSQEPSGGYNEQFF.

This chain connects TRBV7-9 to TRBJ2-2; 9 positions match TRBD2. This CDR3 has 16 amino acids. V dropped 2 bases and J dropped 7; count of bases not matched to a gene: 8. Germline assignment: CDR1 SEHNR and CDR2 FQNEAQ (reference sequence). The CDR3 bases are TGTGCCAGCAGCTTACCCGGGACTAGCCTAGGCGGGGAGCTGTTTTTT. This translates into CASSLPGTSLGGELFF. Combining the CDR3 with reference TRBV7-9 and TRBJ2-2 gives the whole variable domain DTGVSQNPRHKITKRGQNVTFRCDPISEHNRLYWYRQTLGQGPEFLTYFQNEAQLEKSRLLSDRFSAERPKGSFSTLEIQRTEQGDSAMYLCASSLPGTSLGGELFFGEGSRLTVL.

The chain joins TRBV28 to TRBJ2-7, with TRBD1 matching 8 bases. From germline, CDR1 is MDHEN and CDR2 SYDVKM. V trimming: 3 bases; J trimming: 6 bases; junction bases outside the gene matches: 7. The CDR3 extends over 14 amino acids. CDR3 DNA sequence: TGTGCCAGCAGTTTCGTCACAGGGGGGTCCGAGCAGTACTTC. Its protein product is CASSFVTGGSEQYF.

Details on this clone: A junction end diverges from the germline sequence, so it may reflect a read error. This chain connects TRBV6-6 to TRBJ2-1; 7 bases match TRBD2. The germline gives CDR1 MNHNY, CDR2 SVGAGI (reference sequence). CDR3 size: 11 residues. CDR3 sequence (DNA): TGTGCCAGCACCTCGGGGCGGGAGCCGTTCTTC. Its protein product is CASTSGREPFF.

J is TRBJ1-5 and V is TRBV6-6, with D tentatively TRBD1 (5 bases). Trimming took 2 bases from V and 3 from J, leaving 11 bases between them. Germline V gene lookup returns CDR1 MNHNY and CDR2 SVGAGI (reference sequence). CDR3 length equals 15 residues. DNA of the CDR3: TGTGCCAGCAGTTACAGCGGGGGGGACAATCAGCCCCAGCATTTT. It yields the protein CASSYSGGDNQPQHF.

This chain uses TRBV10-2 with TRBJ2-3, with D possibly TRBD2 on 5 matching bases. This CDR3 spans 15 amino acids. Germline values: CDR1 WSHSY, CDR2 SAAADI. V lost 6 bases and J lost 0, with 13 bases in between. The CDR3 sequence is CASSQTTSSTDTQYF. The CDR3 DNA is TGCGCCAGCAGCCAGACTACCTCTAGCACAGATACGCAGTATTTT.

The chain uses TRBV4-1 and TRBJ1-6; 7 bases match TRBD1. V gave up 2 bases and J gave up 10 bases; unmatched junction bases: 11. From germline, CDR1 is MGHRA and CDR2 YSYEKL. This CDR3 comprises 16 residues. CDR3 sequence (DNA): TGCGCCAGCAGCCAAACCCGACAGGGCCGTACATCACCCCTCCACTTT. As protein: CASSQTRQGRTSPLHF.

The chain couples TRBV7-2 to TRBJ1-2; D not certain. CDR1 and CDR2 from the germline V gene are SGHTA and FQGNSA. The CDR3 is made up of 16 amino acids. V was trimmed by 2 bases and J by 3 bases, leaving 16 bases between them. The CDR3, as DNA: TGTGCCAGCAGCTTAAACGCGGCCAGAGGCCACTATGGCTACACCTTC. It translates to CASSLNAARGHYGYTF.

CDR3 residues: CASSERGLYEQYF. The DNA for the CDR3 is TGTGCCAGCAGTGAAAGGGGGCTGTACGAGCAGTACTTC. The rearrangement joins TRBV25-1 to TRBJ2-7; 7 positions agree with TRBD1. The ends lost 2 bases at V and 4 bases at J; junction bases unmatched: 2. The germline CDR1 and CDR2 sequences are MGHDK and SYGVNS. The CDR3 covers 13 residues.